This T cell receptor (beta chain) originates from a study of CD8 T cells in Susac syndrome. A remark on this clonotype: Its target is not known.

Between the trimmed V and J ends, which lost 6 bases and 1 base, there was a span of 15 bases. Germline V gene lookup returns CDR1 KGHSH and CDR2 LQKENI. The CDR3 is made up of 16 amino acids. After extraction with the RNeasy kit, about 0.5 to 1 ug of the RNA was reverse transcribed using random hexamers. An immunoSEQ multiplex PCR amplified TCR beta CDR3 over 54 Vbeta and 13 Jbeta. A single record per CDR3 protein comes from TCRdb applying MiXCR to the immunoSEQ multiplex PCR reads. The sample carries about 180,000 distinct CDR3 sequences, under 95% recorded once. Study results and caveats: CD4+ T cell repertoires in Susac syndrome lacked clonal expansion.

The specimen was CD4+ T cells from PBMCs. This chain uses TRBV18 with TRBJ2-2; D possibly corresponds to TRBD2 (5 bases). The TCR originated in a human donor with Susac syndrome. The CDR3 loop reads CASSPPNRGNTGELFF. The CDR3 coding sequence is TGTGCCAGCTCCCCTCCTAACCGGGGGAACACCGGGGAGCTGTTTTTT.